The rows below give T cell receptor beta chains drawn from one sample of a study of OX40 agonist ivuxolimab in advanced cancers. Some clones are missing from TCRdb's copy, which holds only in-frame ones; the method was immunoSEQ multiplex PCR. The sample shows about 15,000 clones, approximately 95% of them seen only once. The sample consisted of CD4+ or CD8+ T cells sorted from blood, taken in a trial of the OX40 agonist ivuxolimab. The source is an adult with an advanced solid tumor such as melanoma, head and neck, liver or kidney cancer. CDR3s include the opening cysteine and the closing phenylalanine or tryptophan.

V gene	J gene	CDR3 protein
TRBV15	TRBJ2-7	CATSSNRGPYEQYF
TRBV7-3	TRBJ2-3	CASSLSGSGGPTDTQYF
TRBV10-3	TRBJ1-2	CARTVSNYGYTF
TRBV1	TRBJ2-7	CTSSQDQAGGLYEQYF
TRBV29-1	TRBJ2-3	CSVEDPYEGSTDTQYF
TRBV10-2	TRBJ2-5	CASSESGVRVETQYF
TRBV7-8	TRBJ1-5	CASSLGRLSNQPQHF
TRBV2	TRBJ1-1	CASQGIVMNTEAFF
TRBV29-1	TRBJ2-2	CSSRAWTGELFF
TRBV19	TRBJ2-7	CASSTQGDEQYF
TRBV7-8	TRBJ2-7	CASSLTLPGEQYF
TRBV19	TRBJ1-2	CASEDGREGYTF
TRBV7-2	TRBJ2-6	CASSMLSRRQSRANVLTF
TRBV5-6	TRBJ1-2	CASSLEGAGMSGYTF
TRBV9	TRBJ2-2	CASSVGGSGVTGELFF
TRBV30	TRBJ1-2	CACRQGKGYTF
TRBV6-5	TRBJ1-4	CASSYSGPNEKLFF
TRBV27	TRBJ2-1	CASTHGNEQFF
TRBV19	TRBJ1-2	CASSIREDYGYTF
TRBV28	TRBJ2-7	CASSPGTGVLYEQYF
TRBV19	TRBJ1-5	CASSIWGYNQPQHF
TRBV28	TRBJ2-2	CASYRGTGELFF
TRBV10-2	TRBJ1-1	CASRRDDMVEAFF
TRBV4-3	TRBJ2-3	CASSQDRPSTDTQYF
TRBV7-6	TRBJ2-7	CASSLLGGSYEQYF
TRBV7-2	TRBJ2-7	CASSLGVFDEQYF
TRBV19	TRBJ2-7	CASSPYGSYYEQYF
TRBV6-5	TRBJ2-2	CASRQATNTGELFF
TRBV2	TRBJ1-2	CASSSGPAEQNYGYTF
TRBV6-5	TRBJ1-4	CASRPGPTNEKLFF
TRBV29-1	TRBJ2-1	CSVEGLPRDEQFF
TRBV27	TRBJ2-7	CASATGLQRYEQYF
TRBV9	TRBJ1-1	CASKKGVGNTEAFF
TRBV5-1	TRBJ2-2	CASSSGGELFF
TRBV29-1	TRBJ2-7	CSVAPGLAADYEQYF
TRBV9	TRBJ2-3	CASSAPEVREPADTQYF
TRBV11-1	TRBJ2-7	CASSFSPNYEQYF
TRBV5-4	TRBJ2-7	CASSFASGGFYEQYF
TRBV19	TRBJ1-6	CASGGQGLESPLHF
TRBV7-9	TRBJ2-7	CASIGGSYEQYF
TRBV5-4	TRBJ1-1	CASSWVDSANTEAFF
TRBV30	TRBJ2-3	CAWSGGTDTQYF
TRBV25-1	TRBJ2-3	CASSIRSEVEADTQYF
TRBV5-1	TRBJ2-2	CASSLAPGELFF
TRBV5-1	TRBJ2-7	CASSLGGALHEQYF
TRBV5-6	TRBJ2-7	CASAGPGYEQYF
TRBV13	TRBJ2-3	CASSATSLAGATDTQYF
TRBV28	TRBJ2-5	CASSLSLEVQETQYF